The 19 T cell receptor beta chains below all came from one sample that was sequenced in a study of early T cells in non-severe SARS-CoV-2 infection (dated by TCRdb to about 2021). Library preparation employed 5' RACE. Sequencing relied on a NextSeq 500. TCRdb ran its own pipeline on the public reads, namely fastp trimming at Q25 and MiXCR clone calling, and kept in-frame beta chains. Each entry is one CDR3 protein sequence, shown with its most common DNA and genes. The sample table contains 65,000 to 80,000 distinct CDR3 sequences; only one count was recorded for 9.5% to 15% of them. The ten largest account for around 1.1% of the sample. Sequenced material: whole blood. All receptors derive from an adult who was a healthcare worker with PCR-confirmed SARS-CoV-2 infection or an uninfected control (not recorded which).

This clonotype was seen a handful of times. The chain links TRBV20-1 to TRBJ1-1; 7 positions match TRBD1. V trimming: 7 bases; J trimming: 1 base; junction bases outside the gene matches: 6. CDR1 and CDR2 (germline): DFQATT, SNEGSKA (reference sequence). The CDR3 is 13 amino acids. This CDR3 reads CSVWGQSNTEAFF. CDR3 nucleotide sequence: TGCAGTGTTTGGGGACAGTCGAACACTGAAGCTTTCTTT.

The chain uses TRBV5-4 and TRBJ2-5; TRBD2 matches at 14 bases. Germline V gene sequence: CDR1 SGHNT, CDR2 YYREEE (reference sequence). The CDR3 contains 20 residues. The V segment lost 4 bases and the J segment 0 bases; nucleotides outside the gene matches: 14. The CDR3 nucleotides read TGTGCCAGCAGCCCTACGGGGACTAGCGGGGGAAGTTTGTACCAAGAGACCCAGTACTTC. Translated: CASSPTGTSGGSLYQETQYF.

There are many counts of this clonotype. The genes are TRBV7-2 and TRBJ2-3; no clear D gene. The CDR3 runs to 17 residues. The V end was cut by 5 bases, the J end by 4 bases, with 22 bases between. Germline values: CDR1 SGHTA, CDR2 FQGNSA. The CDR3 DNA reads as TGTGCCAGCAGCCTAAGAGGCTCGCCGGGCCGATCAGATACGCAGTATTTT. Encoded protein: CASSLRGSPGRSDTQYF.

In this sample, this clonotype turned up many times. The CDR3 protein is CSGLTSRKPHQPQHF. The CDR3, as DNA: TGCAGCGGATTAACTTCGAGAAAACCTCATCAGCCCCAGCATTTT. The rearrangement joins TRBV29-1 to TRBJ1-5; D call uncertain. The V and J ends lost 7 bases and 5 bases respectively, with 21 bases between them. The CDR3 covers 15 residues. CDR1 is SQVTM, CDR2 ANQGSEA, per germline.

This clonotype was observed a single time. The V call is TRBV12-3 or TRBV12-4, the J call TRBJ2-5, with 11 bases identical to TRBD2. The CDR3 extends over 15 amino acids. V gave up 6 bases and J gave up 3 bases; unmatched junction bases: 6. The CDR3 bases are TGTGCCAGCAGCCGCGGGACTAGCGGCGAAGAGACCCAGTACTTC. It specifies CASSRGTSGEETQYF.

This clonotype was detected only a few times. This chain connects TRBV27 to TRBJ2-7, with 7 bases that match TRBD2. Germline CDR1 and CDR2: MNHEY and SMNVEV (reference sequence). With V trimmed by 2 bases and J by 2 bases, 3 bases remained unmatched. This CDR3 has 14 amino acids. In DNA, the CDR3 is TGTGCCAGCAGTTTAATGGCGGGGGCCTACGAGCAGTACTTC. Its protein is CASSLMAGAYEQYF.

The chain combines TRBV11-2 with TRBJ1-4, with 7 positions matching TRBD1. The V segment lost 4 bases and the J segment 0 bases; nucleotides outside the gene matches: 14. The germline V gene encodes CDR1 SGHAT and CDR2 FQNNGV. CDR3 size: 19 residues. The CDR3 bases are TGTGCCAGCAGCTCCCCAAAAGCAGGGAGGGGGCCAACTAATGAAAAACTGTTTTTT. Its protein product is CASSSPKAGRGPTNEKLFF.

This clonotype has a count of ten or more. The J gene is TRBJ2-3, the V gene TRBV6-1; perhaps D is TRBD1 or TRBD2 (5 bases each). The V and J ends lost 7 bases and 6 bases respectively, with 17 bases between them. CDR3 size: 14 residues. The germline V gene encodes CDR1 MNHNS and CDR2 SASEGT. CDR3 DNA sequence: TGTGCCAGCACCCCGGGACCCGCAAGCGATACGCAGTATTTT. It encodes CASTPGPASDTQYF.

This clonotype has more than one count but fewer than ten. The gene calls are TRBV20-1 and TRBJ2-1; the D is unclear. CDR1 and CDR2 from the germline V gene are DFQATT and SNEGSKA (reference sequence). Trimming pared 0 bases from V and 0 bases from J, leaving 9 bases between. The CDR3 runs to 15 residues. CDR3 protein: CSARDIKSSYNEQFF. In nucleotides, the CDR3 is TGCAGTGCTAGAGATATCAAGAGCTCCTACAATGAGCAGTTCTTC.

V gene TRBV10-3 combines with J gene TRBJ1-6; 9 nucleotides align to TRBD1. The CDR3 consists of 14 residues. The germline V gene encodes CDR1 ENHRY and CDR2 SYGVKD. V gave up 10 bases and J gave up 8 bases; unmatched junction bases: 9. The CDR3 region is CATGSGQGDSPLHF. CDR3 coding DNA: TGTGCCACAGGATCGGGACAGGGAGATTCACCCCTCCACTTT.

This clonotype was found a few times. Its ends do not fully match the called genes, so a read error is possible. The V gene is TRBV28, the J gene TRBJ2-1, with 9 positions matching TRBD2. This CDR3 region has 13 residues. Looked up from germline, CDR1 is MDHEN and CDR2 is SYDVKM. CDR3: CASSLWQREDKSF. The CDR3 DNA sequence: TGTGCCAGCAGTTTATGGCAGCGGGAGGATAAATCCTTC.

This clonotype was seen repeatedly, ten times or more. The DNA of the CDR3 is TGTGCCAGCAGCTTAAGCGGGGGCGATGGGGACGAGCAGTACTTC. Amino acids: CASSLSGGDGDEQYF. The chain recombines TRBV13 with TRBJ2-7; 8 nucleotides agree with TRBD2. CDR3 length: 15 residues. Germline V gene lookup returns CDR1 PRHDT and CDR2 FYEKMQ (reference sequence). V trimming: 2 bases; J trimming: 5 bases; junction bases outside the gene matches: 8. Full variable domain (remainder filled in from reference TRBV13 and TRBJ2-7): AAGVIQSPRHLIKEKRETATLKCYPIPRHDTVYWYQQGPGQDPQFLISFYEKMQSDKGSIPDRFSAQQFSDYHSELNMSSLELGDSALYFCASSLSGGDGDEQYFGPGTRLTVT.

This clonotype was found a few times. This sequence joins TRBV7-8 and TRBJ1-6; 9 bases agree with TRBD1. In germline, CDR1 is SGHVS, CDR2 FQNEAQ. Germline trimming cut 4 bases from V and 8 bases from J; bases unmatched to any gene: 3. CDR3 length equals 14 residues. In nucleotides, the CDR3 is TGTGCCAGCAGCTGGGGACAGGGTGATTCACCCCTCCACTTT. Its protein is CASSWGQGDSPLHF.

The rearrangement uses TRBV28 and TRBJ1-3; D unclear. The CDR3 consists of 14 residues. V shed 1 base and J shed 8 bases, with 12 bases lying between them. CDR1 is MDHEN, CDR2 SYDVKM, per germline. In DNA, the CDR3 is TGTGCCAGCAGTTTATCAAAAGCGGTGGACACCATATATTTT. The encoded protein is CASSLSKAVDTIYF.

This clonotype was seen at least ten times. The rearrangement uses TRBV4-2 and TRBJ2-6; D remains ambiguous. Germline CDR1 and CDR2: LGHNA and YNFKEQ. CDR3 size: 17 residues. V was shortened by 1 base and J by 1 base, with 11 bases between the two germline ends. The CDR3 sequence: CASSQAQDVSGANVLTF. The CDR3 DNA follows: TGTGCCAGCAGCCAAGCCCAGGATGTATCTGGGGCCAACGTCCTGACTTTC.

A few counts support this clonotype. This chain uses TRBV4-1 with TRBJ2-1; 11 bases fit TRBD2. V trimming: 0 bases; J trimming: 4 bases; junction bases outside the gene matches: 8. The CDR3 runs to 18 residues. Germline values: CDR1 MGHRA, CDR2 YSYEKL. CDR3: CASSQDPPRLAGYNEQFF. The CDR3 DNA reads TGCGCCAGCAGCCAAGACCCCCCCCGACTAGCGGGGTACAATGAGCAGTTCTTC.

This clonotype came up many times. V gene TRBV29-1 combines with J gene TRBJ2-5; D remains unclear. Germline CDR1 reads SQVTM; CDR2 reads ANQGSEA. With 4 bases removed from V and 4 bases from J, the gap between germline ends came to 7 bases. The CDR3 totals 11 residues. DNA of the CDR3: TGCAGCGTTGTAGTCTCAGAGACCCAGTACTTC. Translated, it gives CSVVVSETQYF.

At least ten counts were recorded for this clonotype. DNA for the CDR3: TGTGCCAGCAGCTTGGTCCAGGGGGATAATTCACCCCTCCACTTT. Encoded protein: CASSLVQGDNSPLHF. The chain employs TRBV5-6 and TRBJ1-6; 7 bases are shared with TRBD1. With 0 bases clipped from V and 5 bases from J, the junction kept 2 bases outside the gene matches. The CDR3 has 15 amino acids. CDR1 is SGHDT and CDR2 is YYEEEE in the germline V gene.

This clonotype was seen a few times. This chain joins TRBV5-1 and TRBJ1-1; D not resolved. Germline lookup yields CDR1 SGHRS and CDR2 YFSETQ. The CDR3 totals 14 residues. Trimming took off 2 bases at V and 6 bases at J, with 14 bases between the two ends. The CDR3 sequence: CASSLISDYPEAFF. The CDR3 region has the DNA TGCGCCAGCAGCTTAATCAGTGACTACCCTGAAGCTTTCTTT.